This T cell receptor (beta chain) was sequenced for a study of post-analysis software for immune sequencing data. Study background: Relapsing-remitting, secondary progressive and progressive-relapsing forms of multiple sclerosis all featured among disease courses. Notes on the study in general: TRBV segments more frequent in patients than in controls numbered roughly 5 and included TRBV5-6, TRBV5-1 and TRBV20-1. Among multiple sclerosis patients, normalized Chao1 diversity was significantly below that of controls.

Comments on this clonotype: As yet, its antigen is unknown.

Germline CDR1 LGHDT, CDR2 YNNKEL (reference sequence). This CDR3 contains 12 residues. V lost 3 bases and J 11 bases, leaving 13 bases between the germline ends. The TCR beta cDNA libraries carried unique molecular identifiers. When about 0.9 to 11 million T cells were used, they gave hundreds of thousands of cDNA molecules. TCRdb reprocessed the PCR reads with MiXCR, giving one entry per CDR3 protein. This repertoire shows hundreds of thousands of distinct CDR3 sequences, 30% found once; its top ten account for around 0.55%. The chain couples TRBV3-1 to TRBJ2-5; no clear D gene. This receptor was identified in a girl aged 5-17 years with multiple sclerosis. Sequences were obtained from blood. This CDR3 is CASSHWLEEQYF. For the CDR3, the DNA is TGTGCCAGCAGCCATTGGCTAGAGGAGCAGTACTTC.